These 17 T cell receptor beta chains share one sample of origin, sequenced in a study of Graves' ophthalmopathy and Graves' hyperthyroidism (dated by TCRdb to 2017 to 2018). The listed sequencing device is Illumina HiSeq 2000. For repertoire sequencing, the TCR beta CDR3 regions were amplified from RNA transcripts. The first round of RT-PCR was done with HTBI primers and the Qiagen OneStep RT-PCR kit, and was followed by a second round of multiplex PCR, then size selection and purification. TCRdb reanalyzed the raw reads on its own, using fastp at Q25 for trimming and MiXCR for clone calling, and kept in-frame beta chains. Every distinct CDR3 protein forms one entry, paired with its most common genes and DNA. The table for this sample lists about 400,000 distinct CDR3 sequences; approximately 15% of them were counted only once. Jointly, the top ten make up about 7.3% of the sample. Sequencing used peripheral blood. These receptors were obtained from a woman under 30 with stable Graves' hyperthyroidism. Donor details come from another sample of the same person, matched by shared clones.

This clonotype showed up many times. One end of the junction varies from germline; a read error may be responsible. V gene TRBV2 combines with J gene TRBJ1-2; D call uncertain. This CDR3 region has 14 residues. Germline CDR1 and CDR2: SNHLY and FYNNEI. This CDR3 is CASIEEAVRPGYTF. Written as DNA, the CDR3 is TGTGCCAGCATTGAAGAGGCAGTTCGGCCTGGCTACACCTTC. The full variable domain, completed using reference TRBV2 and TRBJ1-2, is EPEVTQTPSHQVTQMGQEVILRCVPISNHLYFYWYRQILGQKVEFLVSFYNNEISEKSEIFDDQFSVERPDGSNFTLKIRSTKLEDSAMYFCASIEEAVRPGYTFGSGTRLTVV.

The table lists this clonotype with many counts. The J gene is TRBJ1-6, the V gene TRBV3-1; maybe TRBD1 (5 bases). V lost 6 bases, J lost 11 bases, and 20 bases lay in between. Germline CDR1 reads LGHDT; CDR2 reads YNNKEL (reference sequence). The CDR3 length is 15 residues. Here the CDR3 DNA reads TGTGCCAGCAGTGACCTGGGGCGGGGAGCAGCACCCCTCCACTTT. This translates into CASSDLGRGAAPLHF.

This clonotype showed up many times. This chain links TRBV19 with TRBJ1-1, with D hard to call. The ends were cut back, 5 bases at V and 5 bases at J, with 12 bases in the middle. Germline V gene lookup returns CDR1 LNHDA and CDR2 SQIVND (reference sequence). This CDR3 contains 13 residues. The CDR3 nucleotides are TGTGCCAGTAGTTCAACCGAGAGGACTGAAGCTTTCTTT. It is translated as CASSSTERTEAFF.

The chain links TRBV18 to TRBJ1-5; D gene ambiguous. The germline V gene encodes CDR1 KGHSH and CDR2 LQKENI. V was trimmed by 4 bases and J by 2 bases, leaving 24 bases between them. The CDR3 contains 19 residues. The CDR3: CASSLHGLGLSIGNQPQHF. The CDR3 nucleotides read TGTGCCAGCTCACTGCATGGTCTGGGTCTGAGTATTGGCAATCAGCCCCAGCATTTT.

At least ten counts were recorded for this clonotype. V usage is TRBV6-2 or TRBV6-3 and J usage is TRBJ2-5; TRBD2 matches at 8 bases. Trimming removed 6 bases from V and 1 base from J; junction bases left unmatched: 4. CDR1 and CDR2 (germline): MNHEY, SVGEGT. The CDR3 sequence is 14 residues long. The CDR3 bases are TGTGCCAGCAGACCAACTAGCGGCCAAGAGACCCAGTACTTC. Residues: CASRPTSGQETQYF.

This clonotype occurred a few times. J is TRBJ1-6 and V is TRBV19; 7 nucleotides align to TRBD1. The trim removed 6 bases at V and 7 bases at J, leaving 9 bases unmatched. Germline CDR1 reads LNHDA; CDR2 reads SQIVND (reference sequence). This CDR3 comprises 15 residues. The CDR3 spells CASSGTGTANSPLHF. The CDR3 nucleotides are TGTGCCAGTAGCGGAACCGGGACAGCCAATTCACCCCTCCACTTT.

This clonotype was seen repeatedly, ten times or more. The chain recombines TRBV2 with TRBJ1-2; D ambiguous. The CDR3 extends over 10 amino acids. V lost 7 bases, J lost 6 bases, and 6 bases lay in between. In germline, CDR1 is SNHLY, CDR2 FYNNEI. CDR3 DNA: TGTGCCAGCAATTCAGATGGCTACACCTTC. This translates into CASNSDGYTF.

This clonotype was counted a few times. The chain uses TRBV7-9 and TRBJ2-2; D is perhaps TRBD2 (6 bases). V was trimmed by 7 bases and J by 6 bases, leaving 18 bases between them. The CDR3 contains 15 residues. CDR1 and CDR2 (germline): SEHNR, FQNEAQ (reference sequence). The CDR3 sequence is CASIRGSAGSGELFF. As DNA, the CDR3 is TGTGCCAGCATCCGGGGCAGCGCGGGATCCGGGGAGCTGTTTTTT.

This clonotype was seen at least ten times. CDR3 sequence (DNA): TGTGCCAGCGCCCAGGGTTCGAACACTGAAGCTTTCTTT. This sequence encodes CASAQGSNTEAFF. This chain connects TRBV11-2 to TRBJ1-1; D is perhaps TRBD1 (5 bases). In germline, CDR1 is SGHAT, CDR2 FQNNGV. This CDR3 has 13 amino acids. V shed 8 bases and J shed 1 base, with 11 bases lying between them.

This clonotype was seen a few times. This chain links TRBV12-3 or TRBV12-4 with TRBJ1-1, with D maybe TRBD1 (5 bases). This CDR3 contains 14 residues. With 3 bases removed from V and 5 bases from J, the gap between germline ends came to 13 bases. In DNA form, the CDR3 reads TGTGCCAGCAGTTTTGATTCGAGGGGTACTGAAGCTTTCTTT. Protein sequence: CASSFDSRGTEAFF.

In its sample, this clonotype was seen a few times. The V call is TRBV12-3 or TRBV12-4, the J call TRBJ2-7; D is possibly TRBD2 (7 bases). This CDR3 has 14 residues. Between the trimmed V and J ends, which lost 4 bases and 6 bases, there was a span of 16 bases. The CDR3 loop is CASSSRLRGLEQYF. The CDR3 nucleotides are TGTGCCAGCAGTTCCCGCCTGCGGGGGCTCGAGCAGTACTTC.

There are many counts of this clonotype. The V gene is TRBV12-3 or TRBV12-4, the J gene TRBJ2-2; 8 nucleotides match TRBD2. The CDR3 is made up of 15 amino acids. V trimming: 6 bases; J trimming: 4 bases; junction bases outside the gene matches: 7. CDR3 region: CASSPPLAVTGELFF. Here the CDR3 DNA reads TGTGCCAGCAGCCCTCCACTAGCGGTCACCGGGGAGCTGTTTTTT.

This clonotype was seen just once. The chain has TRBV15 and TRBJ1-2; TRBD1 might be the D (5 bases). Germline loops: CDR1 LNHNV, CDR2 YYDKDF (reference sequence). The CDR3 has 13 amino acids. The germline V and J ends were trimmed by 4 bases and 5 bases, with 11 bases remaining between them. CDR3 nucleotide sequence: TGTGCCACCAGCACCACAGGTTTTTATGGCTACACCTTC. Amino acid sequence: CATSTTGFYGYTF.

This clonotype was seen many times. The V call is TRBV6-5, the J call TRBJ1-5, with a weak D call TRBD1 (6 bases). CDR1 is MNHEY and CDR2 is SVGAGI in the germline V gene. The V gene lost 2 bases and the J gene lost 4 bases, with 12 bases spanning the gap. This CDR3 region has 15 residues. The CDR3: CASSYATGENQPQHF. The CDR3 DNA follows: TGTGCCAGCAGTTACGCGACAGGTGAAAATCAGCCCCAGCATTTT.

This clonotype was found many times. The chain links TRBV6-2 or TRBV6-3 to TRBJ2-5, with D perhaps matching TRBD1 (5 bases). CDR3 length: 14 residues. CDR1 MNHEY and CDR2 SVGEGT come from the germline V gene. Trimming shortened V by 2 bases and J by 4 bases, and 11 bases separated the two germline ends. Written as DNA, the CDR3 is TGTGCCAGCAGTTACCCGGACATACCAGAGACCCAGTACTTC. Translation: CASSYPDIPETQYF.

A word on this clonotype: Given a much more abundant clone one base away, this may be a read error. V gene TRBV13 combines with J gene TRBJ1-2; D is possibly TRBD1 (5 bases). V lost 0 bases, J lost 6 bases, and 14 bases lay in between. Germline V gene lookup returns CDR1 PRHDT and CDR2 FYEKMQ (reference sequence). The CDR3 loop spans 15 amino acids. Written as DNA, the CDR3 is TGTGCCAGCAGCTTAGGCGGGGGGTCCTCGGATGGCTACACCTTC. Translated: CASSLGGGSSDGYTF.

For this clonotype: A read error is possible here, since a much larger clone lies one base away. The rearrangement uses TRBV14 and TRBJ2-7; D uncertain. CDR1 and CDR2 (germline): SGHDN, FVKESK. CDR3 length: 15 amino acids. In DNA form, the CDR3 reads TGTGCCAGCAGCCAAGATCGTGTCAGTACCTACGAGCAGTGCTTC. Translating it yields CASSQDRVSTYEQCF.